This TCR beta chain was found in a study of blood T cell repertoires in COVID-19. Overall study: Italy, Spain and the United States were the sources of the convalescent and acute COVID-19 samples.

Germline CDR1 is LGHNA and CDR2 is YSLEER. With 1 base removed from V and 0 bases from J, the gap between germline ends came to 13 bases. This CDR3 comprises 16 residues. Sequencing used immunoSEQ multiplex PCR; TCRdb keeps in-frame clones, though not all of them. The sample includes 150,000 to 200,000 clones, around four fifths of them seen just once. The source is a woman younger than 45 with acute or convalescent COVID-19. The chain is built from TRBV4-3 and TRBJ2-7; D is undetermined. Sequencing was performed on peripheral blood. CDR3 nucleotide sequence: TGCGCCAGCAGCCAAGTTACCGGTCGGTACTCCTACGAGCAGTACTTC. It yields the protein CASSQVTGRYSYEQYF.